Below are 6 T cell receptor beta chains sequenced from a single sample in a study of CD8+ T cells in alopecia areata (dated by TCRdb to the late 2010s). Library preparation used the immunoSEQ multiplex PCR assay. RNA was extracted from all samples and reverse transcribed into cDNA as template for TCR sequencing. The source is immuneACCESS, and TCRdb retained only in-frame sequences with V and J called. Part of the clones is not carried over; for the studies checked, unresolved V genes explain less than half of this, and the remainder is unexplained. In all, the sample holds about 5,400 clones, and around 69% of those were seen once. The top ten clones comprise 9% to 15% of the sample. The time point label for this specimen denotes: 24 weeks on oral tofacitinib. What the treatment or condition label conveys for this sample: oral pan-JAK inhibitor, 5-10 mg twice daily. Lesional scalp punch biopsies and peripheral blood were obtained from alopecia areata patients.

The specimen comprised skin, sampled at week 24, from a patient treated with tofacitinib. The source is a human donor with alopecia areata.

This chain connects TRBV2 to TRBJ2-5, with D unresolved. V shed 8 bases and J shed 5 bases, with 9 bases lying between them. CDR1 and CDR2 (germline): SNHLY, FYNNEI. The CDR3 covers 11 residues. CDR3 amino acids: CASEEIETQYF. In nucleotides, the CDR3 is TGTGCCAGCGAAGAGATTGAGACCCAGTACTTC.

This clone is a singleton in its sample. The chain is built from TRBV7-6 and TRBJ1-6; tentative D call: TRBD1 (5 bases). Germline V gene sequence: CDR1 SGHVS, CDR2 FNYEAQ. The CDR3 consists of 14 residues. V lost 7 bases and J lost 5, with 12 bases in between. The CDR3 DNA reads TGTGCCAGCACCCGGGGGGGAGATAATTCACCCCTCCACTTT. Encoded protein: CASTRGGDNSPLHF.

The chain uses TRBV19 and TRBJ2-2; a possible D gene is TRBD2 (6 bases). Trimming shortened V by 3 bases and J by 3 bases, and 17 bases separated the two germline ends. The length of the CDR3 is 17 residues. CDR1 and CDR2 (germline): LNHDA, SQIVND (reference sequence). The CDR3 coding sequence is TGTGCCAGTAGTATCGGGGCCGGCTCGGGGGACACCGGGGAGCTGTTTTTT. Its protein is CASSIGAGSGDTGELFF.

This clone was seen more than once but under ten times. V and J are TRBV5-1 and TRBJ2-1, with 12 positions matching TRBD2. Germline V gene data show CDR1 as SGHRS and CDR2 as YFSETQ. CDR3 length equals 16 residues. With 8 bases clipped from V and 2 bases from J, the junction kept 8 bases outside the gene matches. The CDR3 here is CASSSGGVLTYNEQFF. The CDR3 DNA is TGCGCCAGTTCTAGCGGGGGGGTGTTGACCTACAATGAGCAGTTCTTC.

The V and J genes are TRBV18 and TRBJ2-1; 9 bases match TRBD1. Trimming at V came to 0 bases and at J to 8 bases, leaving 5 bases not matched to a gene. Germline V gene sequence: CDR1 KGHSH, CDR2 LQKENI. The length of the CDR3 is 15 residues. The CDR3 is CASSPPWTGVHEQFF. The CDR3 nucleotides are TGTGCCAGCTCACCACCGTGGACAGGGGTACATGAGCAGTTCTTC.

The V and J genes are TRBV27 and TRBJ2-1; no clear D. The V end lost 2 bases, the J end lost 3 bases, and 8 bases lay between the germline ends. The germline V gene has CDR1 MNHEY and CDR2 SMNVEV (reference sequence). The CDR3 sequence is 14 residues long. The CDR3 DNA reads as TGTGCCAGCAGTTTAAGGACCGACTACAATGAGCAGTTCTTC. Residues: CASSLRTDYNEQFF.